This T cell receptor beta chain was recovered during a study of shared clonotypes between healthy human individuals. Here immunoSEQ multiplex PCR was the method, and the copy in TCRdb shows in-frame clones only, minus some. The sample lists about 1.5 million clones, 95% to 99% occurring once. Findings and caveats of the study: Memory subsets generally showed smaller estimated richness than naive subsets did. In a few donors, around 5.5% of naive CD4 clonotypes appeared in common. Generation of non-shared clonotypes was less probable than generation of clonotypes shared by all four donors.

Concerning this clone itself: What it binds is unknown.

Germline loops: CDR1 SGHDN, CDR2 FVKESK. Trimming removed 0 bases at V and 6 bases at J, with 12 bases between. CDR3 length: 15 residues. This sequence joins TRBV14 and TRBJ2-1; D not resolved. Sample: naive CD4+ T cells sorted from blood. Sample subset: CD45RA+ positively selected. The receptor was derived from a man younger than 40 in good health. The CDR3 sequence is CASSQDLLATNEQFF. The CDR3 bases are TGTGCCAGCAGCCAAGATCTTCTGGCTACCAATGAGCAGTTCTTC.